This T cell receptor (beta chain) stems from a study of T cells after yellow fever vaccination. The study, taken as a whole, reports: Peaking on day 5 versus 15, the secondary response was faster but weaker. Subsequent to the booster, the majority of primary-vaccination clones reappeared (under 98% CD4, approximately 85% CD8).

V lost 0 bases and J lost 2; bases outside the gene matches: 0. This CDR3 comprises 16 residues. From germline, CDR1 is MRHNA and CDR2 SNTAGT. TCRdb re-called the 5' RACE reads through MiXCR, storing one row per CDR3 protein. The sample contains about 350,000 distinct CDR3 sequences, roughly an eighth of which appear only once. As for this clonotype: Its cognate antigen is unknown.

The rearrangement links TRBV6-4 to TRBJ2-6, with TRBD1 identical over 8 bases. Sample: CD4+ T cells sorted from PBMCs, taken 15 days after the yellow fever booster vaccination. This sequence was found in a man between 18 and 35 years old who received the YFV17D yellow fever vaccine. CDR3 in amino acids: CASSDSTGAGANVLTF. CDR3 sequence (DNA): TGTGCCAGCAGTGACTCGACAGGGGCTGGGGCCAACGTCCTGACTTTC.